The entry below describes one T cell receptor beta chain. CDR3 size: 14 residues. V lost 5 bases to trimming and J lost 7 bases; unmatched junction nucleotides: 3. CDR1 is MDHEN and CDR2 is SYDVKM in the germline V gene. As originally analysed: The assay estimated nucleated cells by amplifying reference gene primers. The data were produced by immunoSEQ multiplex PCR, yet TCRdb's version contains in-frame clones alone and is incomplete. Clone size and the V and J calls come from that table; the DNA yielded D and trimming. Altogether about 130,000 clones are present, around 78% being singletons, with the ten largest covering under 14%. The sample originates from a study of blood T cell repertoires in COVID-19. Background on the study: The United States, Italy and Spain provided the acute and convalescent COVID-19 samples. PBMCs, B-cell-depleted T cells, or T cells provided the cDNA or gDNA that made up the material.

The sample was peripheral blood. This TCR came from a human donor in a cohort sampled during active COVID-19. V gene TRBV28 combines with J gene TRBJ1-4; 11 nucleotides align to TRBD1. The CDR3 protein is CASSPGTGGEKLFF. The CDR3 nucleotides read TGTGCCAGCAGTCCCGGGACAGGGGGTGAAAAACTGTTTTTT.